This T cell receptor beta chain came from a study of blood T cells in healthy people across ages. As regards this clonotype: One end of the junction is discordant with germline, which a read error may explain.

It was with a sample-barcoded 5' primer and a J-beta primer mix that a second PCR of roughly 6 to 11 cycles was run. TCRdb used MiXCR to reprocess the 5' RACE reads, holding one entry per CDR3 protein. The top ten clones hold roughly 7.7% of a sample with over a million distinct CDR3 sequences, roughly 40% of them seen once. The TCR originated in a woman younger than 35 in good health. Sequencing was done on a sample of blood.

The CDR3 spells CAIRTGEAYEQHF. The CDR3 nucleotides read TGTGCCATCAGGACAGGGGAGGCCTACGAGCAGCACTTC. The chain has TRBV10-3 and TRBJ2-7; 8 bases fit TRBD1. Looked up from germline, CDR1 is ENHRY and CDR2 is SYGVKD. CDR3 length: 13 residues.